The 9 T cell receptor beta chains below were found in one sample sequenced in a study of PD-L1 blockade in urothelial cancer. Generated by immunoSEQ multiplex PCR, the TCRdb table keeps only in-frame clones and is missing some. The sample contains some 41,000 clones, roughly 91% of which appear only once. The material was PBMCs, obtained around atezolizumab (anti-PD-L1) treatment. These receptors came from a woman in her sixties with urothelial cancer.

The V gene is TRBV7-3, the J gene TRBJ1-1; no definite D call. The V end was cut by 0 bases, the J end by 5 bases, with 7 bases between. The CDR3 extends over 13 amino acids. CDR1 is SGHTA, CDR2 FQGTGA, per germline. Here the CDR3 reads CASSLTRGTEAFF. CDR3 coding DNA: TGTGCCAGCAGCTTAACACGAGGGACTGAAGCTTTCTTT.

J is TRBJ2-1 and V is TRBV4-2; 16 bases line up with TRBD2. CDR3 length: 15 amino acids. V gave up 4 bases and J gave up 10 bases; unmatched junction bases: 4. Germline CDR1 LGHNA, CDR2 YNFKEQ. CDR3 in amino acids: CASSPGLAGGLEQFF. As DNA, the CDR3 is TGTGCCAGCAGCCCGGGACTAGCGGGGGGGCTGGAGCAGTTCTTC.

The CDR3 reads CASTTGAEAFF. The CDR3 DNA follows: TGTGCCAGCACCACCGGGGCTGAAGCTTTCTTT. This rearrangement joins TRBV6-5 to TRBJ1-1; D is uncertain. V was cut by 7 bases and J by 6 bases, with 9 bases left in between. This CDR3 region has 11 residues. Germline values: CDR1 MNHEY, CDR2 SVGAGI.

For the CDR3, the DNA is TGTGCCAGCAGTGACCTTGGCGGTCGGACTGAAGCTTTCTTT. As protein: CASSDLGGRTEAFF. The gene calls are TRBV25-1 and TRBJ1-1; D is unclear. CDR1 is MGHDK, CDR2 SYGVNS, per germline. V lost 3 bases to trimming and J lost 5 bases, with 13 bases between them. The CDR3 has 14 residues.

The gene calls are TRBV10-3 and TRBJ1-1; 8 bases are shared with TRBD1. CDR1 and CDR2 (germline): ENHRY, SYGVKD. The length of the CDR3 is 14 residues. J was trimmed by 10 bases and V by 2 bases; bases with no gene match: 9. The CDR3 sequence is CAISERGQGYGAFF. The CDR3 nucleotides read TGTGCCATCAGTGAGCGCGGACAGGGATACGGAGCTTTCTTT.

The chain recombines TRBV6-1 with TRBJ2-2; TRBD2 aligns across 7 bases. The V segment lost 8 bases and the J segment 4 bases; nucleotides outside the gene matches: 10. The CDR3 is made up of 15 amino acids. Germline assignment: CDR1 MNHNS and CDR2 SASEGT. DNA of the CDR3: TGTGCCAGCCGTAGTCTTACGGGGGGCACCGGGGAGCTGTTTTTT. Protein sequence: CASRSLTGGTGELFF.

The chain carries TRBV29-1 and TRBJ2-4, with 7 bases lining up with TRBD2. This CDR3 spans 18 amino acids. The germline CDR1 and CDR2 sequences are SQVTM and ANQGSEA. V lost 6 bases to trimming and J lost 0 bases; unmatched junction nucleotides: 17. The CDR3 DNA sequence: TGCAGCGTCCACCGGGGGGTTAAGAAGACCTTAGCCAAAAACATTCAGTACTTC. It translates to CSVHRGVKKTLAKNIQYF.

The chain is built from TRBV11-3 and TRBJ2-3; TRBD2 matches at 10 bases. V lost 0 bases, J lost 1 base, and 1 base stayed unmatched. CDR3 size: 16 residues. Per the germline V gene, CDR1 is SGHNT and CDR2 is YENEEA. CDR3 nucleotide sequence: TGTGCCAGCAGCTTAGAGGGGACTAGCGGCACAGATACGCAGTATTTT. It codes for CASSLEGTSGTDTQYF.

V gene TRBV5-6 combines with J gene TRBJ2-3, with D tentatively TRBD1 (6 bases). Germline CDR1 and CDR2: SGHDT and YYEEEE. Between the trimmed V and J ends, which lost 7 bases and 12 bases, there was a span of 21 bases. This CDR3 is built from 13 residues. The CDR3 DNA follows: TGTGCCAGCCGCAGGCAGGGGCCTCCCTCCCAGTATTTT. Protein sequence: CASRRQGPPSQYF.